This TCR beta chain was documented in a study of blood T cell repertoires in COVID-19. Germline-derived CDR1 and CDR2 are SGHAT and FQDESV (reference sequence). V shed 5 bases and J shed 5 bases, with 9 bases lying between them. The CDR3 runs 13 residues. Clones were read by immunoSEQ multiplex PCR, and TCRdb kept only the in-frame ones, dropping some. The repertoire includes around 150,000 clones, 60% to 85% of them detected once, and roughly 8.3% sits in the top ten. The sequence came from a man in his sixties with acute or convalescent COVID-19. The sample comprised peripheral blood. V usage is TRBV11-1 and J usage is TRBJ1-4; D not resolved. The CDR3 loop reads CASSERQNEKLFF. CDR3 coding DNA: TGTGCCAGCAGCGAGAGGCAAAATGAAAAACTGTTTTTT.